This T cell receptor (beta chain) was recorded in a study of radiation and T cells in renal cell carcinoma. V shed 7 bases, J shed 3 bases, and the junction held 10 bases outside the gene matches. CDR1 and CDR2 (germline): SEHNR, FQNEAQ (reference sequence). The CDR3 has 16 residues. Time point described: blood 4 weeks post-SBRT, at nephrectomy. Described treatment: 15 Gy SBRT to primary tumor, nephrectomy 4 weeks later. Radiation-treated patients gave blood at baseline, week 2 and week 4. The tumor was a clear cell renal cell carcinoma. This clone was observed a few times. Sequenced by immunoSEQ multiplex PCR; TCRdb stores in-frame clones only, minus some. This repertoire shows approximately 65,000 clones, about three quarters found once; its top ten account for approximately 6.6%.

Sequences were derived from blood, sampled from a patient whose treatment included radiotherapy and nephrectomy. The source of this sequence is a man between 60 and 70 years old with renal cell carcinoma. The rearrangement uses TRBV7-9 and TRBJ2-1, with 9 positions matching TRBD1. The chain's CDR3 is CASTPQGGQGYNEQFF. CDR3 bases: TGTGCCAGCACCCCCCAGGGGGGACAGGGCTACAATGAGCAGTTCTTC.